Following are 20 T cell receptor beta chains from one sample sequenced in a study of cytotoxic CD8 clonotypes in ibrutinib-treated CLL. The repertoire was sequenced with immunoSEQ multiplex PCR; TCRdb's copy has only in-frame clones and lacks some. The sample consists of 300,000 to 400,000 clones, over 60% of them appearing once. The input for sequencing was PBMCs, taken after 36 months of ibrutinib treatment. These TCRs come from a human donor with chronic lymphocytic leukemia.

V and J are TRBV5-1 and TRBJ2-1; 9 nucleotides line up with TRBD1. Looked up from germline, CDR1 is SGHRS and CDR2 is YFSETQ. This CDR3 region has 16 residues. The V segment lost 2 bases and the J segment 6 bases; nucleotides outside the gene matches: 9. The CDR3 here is CASSFQGQGPINEQFF. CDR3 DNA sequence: TGCGCCAGCAGCTTCCAAGGACAGGGGCCTATCAATGAGCAGTTCTTC.

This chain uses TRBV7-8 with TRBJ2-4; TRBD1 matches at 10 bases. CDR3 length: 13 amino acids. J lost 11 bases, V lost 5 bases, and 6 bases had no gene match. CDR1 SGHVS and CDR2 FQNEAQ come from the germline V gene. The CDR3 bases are TGTGCCAGCAGCCCGCCAGGACAGGGGGTTCAGTACTTC. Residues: CASSPPGQGVQYF.

The CDR3 bases are TGTGCCTCGGGCGGGGGAAATAGCAATCAGCCCCAGCATTTT. Amino acid sequence: CASGGGNSNQPQHF. The V gene is TRBV10-3, the J gene TRBJ1-5; maybe TRBD1 (5 bases). This CDR3 region has 14 residues. With 11 bases removed from V and 0 bases from J, the gap between germline ends came to 14 bases. Germline V lookup: CDR1 ENHRY, CDR2 SYGVKD.

The CDR3 DNA reads as TGTGCCAGCAGTTTAAGGACACCTAACACCGGGGAGCTGTTTTTT. Its translation is CASSLRTPNTGELFF. The gene calls are TRBV28 and TRBJ2-2, with D perhaps matching TRBD1 (5 bases). Germline assignment: CDR1 MDHEN and CDR2 SYDVKM. V lost 2 bases, J lost 2 bases, and 9 bases lay in between. The CDR3 totals 15 residues.

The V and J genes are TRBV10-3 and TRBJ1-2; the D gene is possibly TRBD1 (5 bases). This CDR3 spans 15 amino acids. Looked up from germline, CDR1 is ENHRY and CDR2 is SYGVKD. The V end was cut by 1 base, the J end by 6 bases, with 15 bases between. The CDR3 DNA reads TGTGCCATCAGTGAGTTATGGGGACGGCAAAATGGCTACACCTTC. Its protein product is CAISELWGRQNGYTF.

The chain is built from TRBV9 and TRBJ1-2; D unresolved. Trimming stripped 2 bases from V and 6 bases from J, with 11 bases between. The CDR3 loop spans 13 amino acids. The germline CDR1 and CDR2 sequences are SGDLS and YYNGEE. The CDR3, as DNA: TGTGCCAGCAGCGTTCCCGACACCGATGGCTACACCTTC. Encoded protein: CASSVPDTDGYTF.

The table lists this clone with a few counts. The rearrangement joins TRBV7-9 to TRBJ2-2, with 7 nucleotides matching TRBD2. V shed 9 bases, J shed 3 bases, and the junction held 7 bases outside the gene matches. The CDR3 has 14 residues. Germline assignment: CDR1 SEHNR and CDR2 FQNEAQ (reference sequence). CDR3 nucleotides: TGTGCCAGTCAGGGACTAACATACACCGGGGAGCTGTTTTTT. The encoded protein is CASQGLTYTGELFF.

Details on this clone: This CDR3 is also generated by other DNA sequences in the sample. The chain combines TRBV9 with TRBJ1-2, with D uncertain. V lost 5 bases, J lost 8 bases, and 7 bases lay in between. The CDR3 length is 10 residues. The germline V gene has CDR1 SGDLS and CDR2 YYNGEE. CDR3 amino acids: CASRGRGYTF. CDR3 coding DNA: TGTGCCAGCAGGGGGAGGGGCTACACCTTC.

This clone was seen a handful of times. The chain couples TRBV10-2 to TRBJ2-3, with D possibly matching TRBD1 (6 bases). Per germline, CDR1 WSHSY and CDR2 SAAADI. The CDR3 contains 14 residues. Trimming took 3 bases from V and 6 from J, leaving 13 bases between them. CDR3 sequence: CASSDQGSLDTQYF. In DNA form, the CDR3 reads TGCGCCAGCAGTGATCAGGGGTCGCTCGATACGCAGTATTTT.

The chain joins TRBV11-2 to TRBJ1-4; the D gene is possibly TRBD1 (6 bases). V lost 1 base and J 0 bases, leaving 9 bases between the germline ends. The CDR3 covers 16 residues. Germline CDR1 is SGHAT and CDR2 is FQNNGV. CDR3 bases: TGTGCCAGCAGCTTAGGAACAGGGCCAACTAATGAAAAACTGTTTTTT. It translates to CASSLGTGPTNEKLFF.

CDR3 amino acids: CASSAGPRDSPLHF. The CDR3 DNA sequence: TGCGCCAGCAGTGCGGGACCTCGAGATTCACCCCTCCACTTT. V and J are TRBV10-2 and TRBJ1-6, with D possibly being TRBD1 (5 bases). The CDR3 has 14 residues. With 4 bases removed from V and 8 bases from J, the gap between germline ends came to 12 bases. CDR1 is WSHSY, CDR2 SAAADI, per germline.

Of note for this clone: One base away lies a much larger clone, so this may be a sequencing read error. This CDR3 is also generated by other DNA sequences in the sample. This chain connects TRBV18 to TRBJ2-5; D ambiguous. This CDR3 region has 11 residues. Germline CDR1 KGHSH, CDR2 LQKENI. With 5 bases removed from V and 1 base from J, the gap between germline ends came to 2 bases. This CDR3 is CASSTQETQYF. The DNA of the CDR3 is TGTGCCAGCTCAACCCAAGAGACCCAGTACTTC.

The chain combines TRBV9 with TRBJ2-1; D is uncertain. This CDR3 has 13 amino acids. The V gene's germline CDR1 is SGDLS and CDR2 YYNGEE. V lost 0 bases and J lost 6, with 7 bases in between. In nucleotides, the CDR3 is TGTGCCAGCAGCGTAGGATCCAGCAATGAGCAGTTCTTC. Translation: CASSVGSSNEQFF.

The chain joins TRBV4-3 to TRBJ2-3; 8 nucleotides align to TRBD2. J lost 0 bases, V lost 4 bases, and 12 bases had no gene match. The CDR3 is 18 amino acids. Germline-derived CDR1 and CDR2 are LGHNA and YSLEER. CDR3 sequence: CASSLSSGFDPSTDTQYF. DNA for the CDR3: TGCGCCAGCAGCCTGTCTAGCGGGTTTGATCCTAGCACAGATACGCAGTATTTT.

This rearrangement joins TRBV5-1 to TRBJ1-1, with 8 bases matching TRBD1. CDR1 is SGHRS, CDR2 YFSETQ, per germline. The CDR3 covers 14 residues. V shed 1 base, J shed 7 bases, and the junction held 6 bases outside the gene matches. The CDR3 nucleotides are TGCGCCAGCAGCTTGTATCAGGGGGCGGGTGAAGCTTTCTTT. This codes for CASSLYQGAGEAFF.

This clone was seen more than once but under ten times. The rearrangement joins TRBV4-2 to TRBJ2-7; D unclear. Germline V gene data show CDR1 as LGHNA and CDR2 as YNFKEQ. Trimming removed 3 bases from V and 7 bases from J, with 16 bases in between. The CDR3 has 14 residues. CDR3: CASSHSDTEMEQYF. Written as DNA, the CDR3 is TGTGCCAGCAGCCACTCTGACACGGAAATGGAGCAGTACTTC.

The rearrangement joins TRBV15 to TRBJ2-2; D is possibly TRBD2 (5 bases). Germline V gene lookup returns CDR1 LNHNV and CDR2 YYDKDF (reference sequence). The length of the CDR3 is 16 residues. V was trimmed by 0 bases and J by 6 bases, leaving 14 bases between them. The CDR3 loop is CATSRDRLGSAGELFF. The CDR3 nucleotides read TGTGCCACCAGCAGAGATAGGCTTGGTAGCGCCGGGGAGCTGTTTTTT.

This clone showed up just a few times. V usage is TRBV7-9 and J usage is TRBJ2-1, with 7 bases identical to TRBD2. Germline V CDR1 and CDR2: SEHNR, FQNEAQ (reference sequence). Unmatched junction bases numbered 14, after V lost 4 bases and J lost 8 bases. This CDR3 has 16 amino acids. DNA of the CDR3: TGTGCCAGCAGCTCGTCTAGAGCGGGACCCGGCTATGAGCAGTTCTTC. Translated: CASSSSRAGPGYEQFF. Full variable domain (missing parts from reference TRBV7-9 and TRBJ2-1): DTGVSQNPRHKITKRGQNVTFRCDPISEHNRLYWYRQTLGQGPEFLTYFQNEAQLEKSRLLSDRFSAERPKGSFSTLEIQRTEQGDSAMYLCASSSSRAGPGYEQFFGPGTRLTVL.

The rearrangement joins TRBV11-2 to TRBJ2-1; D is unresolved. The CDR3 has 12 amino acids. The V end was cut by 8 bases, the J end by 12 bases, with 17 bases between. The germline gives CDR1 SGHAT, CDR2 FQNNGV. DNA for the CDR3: TGTGCCAGCTCGATCCTTGGGCAGAGGCAGTTCTTC. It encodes CASSILGQRQFF.

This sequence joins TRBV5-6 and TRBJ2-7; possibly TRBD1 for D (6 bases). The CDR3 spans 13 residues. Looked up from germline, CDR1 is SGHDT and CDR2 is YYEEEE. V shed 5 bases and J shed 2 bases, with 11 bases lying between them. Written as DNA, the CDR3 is TGTGCCAGCAGTCAACAGGGAACCTACGAGCAGTACTTC. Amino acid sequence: CASSQQGTYEQYF.